This T cell receptor beta chain stems from a study of CD8 T cells in ankylosing spondylitis. The CDR3 loop spans 14 amino acids. V lost 5 bases, J lost 6 bases, and 4 bases stayed unmatched. CDR1 SGHRS and CDR2 YFSETQ come from the germline V gene. TCRdb reanalysed the 5' RACE reads using MiXCR and keeps one entry per CDR3 protein. Of some 270,000 distinct CDR3 sequences in the sample, about a sixth were seen once. The chain couples TRBV5-1 to TRBJ2-3, with 12 bases fitting TRBD2. The clonotype originates from a male donor with ankylosing spondylitis or in good health (not recorded which). The sequenced sample was blood, either unsorted or a sorted T cell fraction (not recorded which). Here the CDR3 DNA reads TGCGCCAGCAGACTAGCGGGAGGCCAGGATACGCAGTATTTT. Encoded protein: CASRLAGGQDTQYF.